This is a list of T cell receptor beta chains from one sample in a study of T cell responses to AZD1222 COVID-19 vaccine. The table came from immunoSEQ multiplex PCR; TCRdb's copy has only in-frame clones and leaves some out. The sample has about 130,000 clones; around 94% are singletons. This material consisted of peripheral blood, taken on day 0 of AZD1222 vaccination. All receptors derive from an adult in good health. Both conserved end residues are part of each CDR3. The order of the fields is J gene, V gene, D gene, clone size, CDR3 DNA, CDR3 protein. The D gene is left open where the match is weak. The size of a clone is reported for some rows only, either as once, few or many, or as a class for expanded clones.

TRBJ2-4 TRBV18 - - TGTGCCAGCTCACCACCAGCAGGAATAGCCAAAAACATTCAGTACTTC CASSPPAGIAKNIQYF
TRBJ1-6 TRBV7-2 - once TGTGCCAGCAGCCTAGGACAGTTTTATTCACCCCTCCACTTT CASSLGQFYSPLHF
TRBJ2-1 TRBV14 TRBD1 - TGTGCCAGCAGCCAAGAAGACAGGGGGCTATACAATGAGCAGTTCTTC CASSQEDRGLYNEQFF
TRBJ2-2 TRBV11-3 - - TGTGCCAGCAGCTTAGTGGACACCGGGGAGCTGTTTTTT CASSLVDTGELFF
TRBJ2-1 TRBV18 TRBD2 - TGTGCCAGCTCACCACAGGGACTAGCGGGAGTTGCATACAATGAGCAGTTCTTC CASSPQGLAGVAYNEQFF
TRBJ2-1 TRBV14 TRBD2 few TGTGCCAGCAGCCCCTTCGCGGGAGGGCAAAACAATGAGCAGTTCTTC CASSPFAGGQNNEQFF
TRBJ2-1 TRBV5-1 - - TGCGCCAGCAGCTTGGGAGGGACACCTGAGCAGTTCTTC CASSLGGTPEQFF
TRBJ2-2 TRBV4-1 - - TGCGCCAGCAGCCAAGGACTCCTTGATAACACCGGGGAGCTGTTTTTT CASSQGLLDNTGELFF
TRBJ2-2 TRBV30 TRBD2 - TGTGCCTGGAGTTTACTAGCGGGAGCCGGGGAGCTGTTTTTT CAWSLLAGAGELFF
TRBJ1-2 TRBV18 TRBD1 - TGTGCCAGCTCACCGGACAGGTCGAGAGGCTACACCTTC CASSPDRSRGYTF
TRBJ2-7 TRBV5-1 - - TGCGCCAGCAGCGGCTGGGGAACGCAGTACTTC CASSGWGTQYF
TRBJ2-1 TRBV10-3 TRBD1 - TGTGCCATCAGTGAACACAGAAGAACCGACAGGGTATCCTACAATGAGCAGTTCTTC CAISEHRRTDRVSYNEQFF
TRBJ2-7 TRBV27 - - TGTGCCAGCAGTTTATCTCAGGTTGCCTACGAGCAGTACTTC CASSLSQVAYEQYF
TRBJ2-1 TRBV5-8 - - TGTGCCAGCAGCTTGGACATGAGCTCCTACAATGAGCAGTTCTTC CASSLDMSSYNEQFF
TRBJ1-2 TRBV3-1/TRBV3-2 - - TGTGCCAGCAGCCCCCGGGACAAGAACTATGGCTACACCTTC CASSPRDKNYGYTF
TRBJ2-2 TRBV24-1 - - TGTGCCACCAGTCCCGGGGGCACCGGGGAGCTGTTTTTT CATSPGGTGELFF
TRBJ2-7 TRBV28 - - TGTGCCAGCTCAGTTTCCCCCTACGAGCAGTACTTC CASSVSPYEQYF
TRBJ2-7 TRBV11-2 - - TGTGCCAGCAGCTACCGACAGGATTCCTACGAGCAGTACTTC CASSYRQDSYEQYF
TRBJ1-5 TRBV7-4 TRBD1 - TGTGCCAGCAGCTTAAAACAGGGGAGCAATCAGCCCCAGCATTTT CASSLKQGSNQPQHF
TRBJ1-1 TRBV6-5 - few TGTGCCAGCAGTTACGAGAGGAACACTGAAGCTTTCTTT CASSYERNTEAFF
TRBJ2-5 TRBV28 - - TGTGCCAGCAGACCCGGACCTCTTTCCCTAGAGACCCAGTACTTC CASRPGPLSLETQYF
TRBJ2-5 TRBV7-6 TRBD2 - TGTGCCAGCAGCTTATCTGGACTAGCGGAGCGGAGGGTAGAGACCCAGTACTTC CASSLSGLAERRVETQYF
TRBJ1-2 TRBV2 - - TGTGCCAGCAGTCCCAGCTCATTGGACTATGGCTACACCTTC CASSPSSLDYGYTF
TRBJ2-7 TRBV7-9 - - TGTGCCAGCAGCTTTCAGGGTGTGTCCTACGAGCAGTACTTC CASSFQGVSYEQYF
TRBJ2-4 TRBV5-4 TRBD1 - TGTGCCAGCAGCTTGGGAACAGGGGGCAGCATTCAGTACTTC CASSLGTGGSIQYF
TRBJ2-3 TRBV5-1 - - TGCGCCAGCAGCCCCACCGGGACAGATACGCAGTATTTT CASSPTGTDTQYF
TRBJ1-2 TRBV5-1 - - TGCGCCAGCAGCTTGTGGGGGACTGATACCACCTTC CASSLWGTDTTF
TRBJ1-4 TRBV2 - once TGTGCCAGCAGTGACCGGGGGCCGCTGGGGGTTAATGAAAAACTGTTTTTT CASSDRGPLGVNEKLFF
TRBJ2-7 TRBV4-2 - - TGTGCCAGCAGCCAAGATCTGGCAAGCGGCACCTCCGAGCAGTACTTC CASSQDLASGTSEQYF
TRBJ2-7 TRBV4-3 - - TGCGCCAGCAGCCAAGGGAGCACAGGGAGCTCCTACGAGCAGTACTTC CASSQGSTGSSYEQYF
TRBJ1-2 TRBV27 TRBD1 - TGTGCCAGCAGATCTGGGACAGCAAGAAACTATGGCTACACCTTC CASRSGTARNYGYTF
TRBJ1-5 TRBV19 - - TGTGCCAGTAAATTCCGGGGCAATCAGCCCCAGCATTTT CASKFRGNQPQHF
TRBJ1-2 TRBV5-6 - - TGTGCCAGCAGCTTTACCGGGCCCTATGGCTACACCTTC CASSFTGPYGYTF
TRBJ2-1 TRBV5-5 TRBD1 - TGTGCCAGCAGACTGGGACAGGGCCAATCCTACAATGAGCAGTTCTTC CASRLGQGQSYNEQFF
TRBJ2-7 TRBV5-1 TRBD2 - TGCGCCAGCAGCTTGGAAGCTAGCGGGGCCTACGAGCAGTACTTC CASSLEASGAYEQYF
TRBJ1-2 TRBV28 - - TGTGCCAGCGCCCTTGGGCTCAAGGGATATGGCTACACCTTC CASALGLKGYGYTF